The present T cell receptor beta chain was sequenced within a study of cytomegalovirus exposure and HLA in healthy donors. General study results and limits: Sequencing likely produced, as an artifact, a cluster of highly shared sequence variants. It was confirmed in vitro that three of the CMV-associated chains were specific for CMV antigens. In an earlier analysis, most TCR beta V segments were productive about 87% or about 30% of the time. 87-base-pair reads could not separate some V segments, including TRBV6-2 and TRBV6-3.

The PCR was carried out with 60 Vbeta primers and 13 Jbeta primers. Sequencing used immunoSEQ multiplex PCR; TCRdb keeps in-frame clones, though not all of them. The data contain 120,000 to 150,000 clones, around three quarters of them singletons. This CDR3 is built from 14 residues. CDR1 and CDR2 from the germline V gene are MNHEY and SMNVEV (reference sequence). V shed 5 bases and J 0 bases; nucleotides not matched to a gene: 3. This clone was seen only once. Antigen unknown. Specimen: PBMCs. This TCR was recovered from a man between 35 and 55 years old in good health and CMV-seronegative. The chain carries TRBV27 and TRBJ2-7, with 8 positions matching TRBD1. For the CDR3, the DNA is TGTGCCAGCAGTGTGACAGGGGACTCCTACGAGCAGTACTTC. Its protein is CASSVTGDSYEQYF.